Listed here are 13 T cell receptor beta chains from one sample, sequenced in a study of cytomegalovirus exposure and HLA in healthy donors. This PCR relied on a set of 60 Vbeta primers and 13 Jbeta primers. Sequenced by immunoSEQ multiplex PCR; TCRdb stores in-frame clones only, minus some. The sample holds about 130,000 clones, about 83% seen once. Specimen: PBMCs. These receptors originate from a woman between 25 and 40 years old in good health and CMV-seronegative.

The CDR3 spells CASSIRQRPYEQYF. In DNA form, the CDR3 reads TGTGCCAGTAGTATTCGACAGCGCCCCTACGAGCAGTACTTC. V usage is TRBV19 and J usage is TRBJ2-7, with D tentatively TRBD1 (5 bases). The CDR3 has 14 amino acids. CDR1 is LNHDA, CDR2 SQIVND, per germline (reference sequence). With 3 bases removed from V and 2 bases from J, the gap between germline ends came to 11 bases.

The V and J genes are TRBV30 and TRBJ2-1; tentatively, D is TRBD2 (6 bases). The germline V gene has CDR1 GTSNPN and CDR2 SVGIG (reference sequence). With 2 bases removed from V and 1 base from J, the gap between germline ends came to 12 bases. This CDR3 has 15 residues. CDR3 in amino acids: CAWSSWRGSYNEQFF. CDR3 DNA: TGTGCCTGGAGTTCCTGGCGGGGTTCCTACAATGAGCAGTTCTTC.

The chain uses TRBV5-6 and TRBJ2-5, with D perhaps matching TRBD2 (7 bases). Trimming shortened V by 0 bases and J by 5 bases, and 17 bases separated the two germline ends. The CDR3 covers 16 residues. CDR1 and CDR2 from the germline V gene are SGHDT and YYEEEE. CDR3 DNA sequence: TGTGCCAGCAGCTTGGGAGGTCGGGGGGCAGGGGAGACCCAGTACTTC. This translates into CASSLGGRGAGETQYF.

The V and J genes are TRBV5-5 and TRBJ2-2; D is undetermined. In germline, CDR1 is SGHKS, CDR2 YYEKEE (reference sequence). Trimming pared 0 bases from V and 2 bases from J, leaving 11 bases between. The CDR3 consists of 16 residues. In DNA form, the CDR3 reads TGTGCCAGCAGCTTGGGATCCCGGAGTAACACCGGGGAGCTGTTTTTT. It yields the protein CASSLGSRSNTGELFF.

The genes are TRBV6-6 and TRBJ2-4, with 8 bases lining up with TRBD2. The V and J ends lost 6 bases and 4 bases, in that order; junction bases with no gene match: 11. Germline CDR1 is MNHNY and CDR2 is SVGAGI (reference sequence). CDR3 length: 16 amino acids. CDR3: CASRAPGGGLKNIQYF. The CDR3 nucleotides read TGTGCCAGCAGAGCCCCGGGGGGGGGCCTGAAAAACATTCAGTACTTC.

CDR3 DNA sequence: TGTGCCAGCAGCTCCAATCCAGGGTGGAATGAGCAGTTCTTC. It is translated as CASSSNPGWNEQFF. The chain employs TRBV7-3 and TRBJ2-1, with D maybe TRBD1 (5 bases). The germline gives CDR1 SGHTA, CDR2 FQGTGA. The length of the CDR3 is 14 residues. V gave up 4 bases and J gave up 7 bases, with 14 bases separating them.

The rearrangement joins TRBV28 to TRBJ1-2; D is possibly TRBD1 (5 bases). V lost 6 bases and J 4 bases, leaving 15 bases between the germline ends. The CDR3 spans 14 residues. Germline-derived CDR1 and CDR2 are MDHEN and SYDVKM. CDR3 nucleotides: TGTGCCAGCAGCCGCACCGCGACAGTCTATGGCTACACCTTC. This codes for CASSRTATVYGYTF.

The chain recombines TRBV29-1 with TRBJ2-5; the match to TRBD1 covers 8 bases. Germline lookup yields CDR1 SQVTM and CDR2 ANQGSEA. V shed 6 bases, J shed 5 bases, and the junction held 8 bases outside the gene matches. This CDR3 region has 13 residues. CDR3 sequence: CSVRAGGGETQYF. CDR3 in DNA: TGCAGCGTGAGGGCAGGGGGCGGTGAGACCCAGTACTTC.

The rearrangement uses TRBV2 and TRBJ2-1, with 12 bases matching TRBD1. Germline V gene lookup returns CDR1 SNHLY and CDR2 FYNNEI. J gave up 8 bases and V 7 bases, and 15 bases lay outside the gene matches. The CDR3 covers 17 residues. The CDR3, as DNA: TGTGCCAGCATCAAGGGACAGGGGGCGACTCTACTCGATGAGCAGTTCTTC. Residues: CASIKGQGATLLDEQFF. The full variable domain, its missing parts supplied by reference TRBV2 and TRBJ2-1, is EPEVTQTPSHQVTQMGQEVILRCVPISNHLYFYWYRQILGQKVEFLVSFYNNEISEKSEIFDDQFSVERPDGSNFTLKIRSTKLEDSAMYFCASIKGQGATLLDEQFFGPGTRLTVL.

V is TRBV27 and J is TRBJ2-5; 13 nucleotides line up with TRBD2. The end of the DNA aligns better with TRBJ2-7, so the J call may be wrong. Germline V gene sequence: CDR1 MNHEY, CDR2 SMNVEV (reference sequence). The CDR3 runs 15 residues. The CDR3 DNA follows: TGTGCCAGCAGAGACTGGACTAGCGGGGGTAACGAGCAGTACTTC. Its translation is CASRDWTSGGNEQYF.

J is TRBJ2-7 and V is TRBV19; D perhaps matches TRBD1 (6 bases). This CDR3 has 14 amino acids. Trimming removed 2 bases from V and 0 bases from J, with 8 bases in between. Germline V lookup: CDR1 LNHDA, CDR2 SQIVND (reference sequence). The chain's CDR3 is CASSIQGTSYEQYF. Here the CDR3 DNA reads TGTGCCAGTAGTATACAGGGGACCTCCTACGAGCAGTACTTC.

With respect to this clone: An end of the junction differs from the germline gene, which may be a read error. The rearrangement links TRBV20-1 to TRBJ2-7; D ambiguous. Germline CDR1 and CDR2: DFQATT and SNEGSKA (reference sequence). The CDR3 contains 11 residues. Here the CDR3 DNA reads TGCGGTGCTAGGGCCGTCTACGAGCAGTACTTC. It translates to CGARAVYEQYF.

The chain combines TRBV9 with TRBJ2-3; D is uncertain. The CDR3 is 15 amino acids. V was clipped by 1 base and J by 4 bases, with 13 bases between them. Germline V gene lookup returns CDR1 SGDLS and CDR2 YYNGEE. CDR3 in DNA: TGTGCCAGCAGCGTAAGAGGTCAAAGCGCAGATACGCAGTATTTT. Protein: CASSVRGQSADTQYF.